This TCR beta chain came from a study of cytomegalovirus exposure and HLA in healthy donors. Study-level points and caveats: Being indistinguishable, some V segments were excluded, TRBV6-2 and TRBV6-3 among them.

PCR amplification relied on 60 Vbeta primers (plus 13 Jbeta primers). Profiled with immunoSEQ multiplex PCR; TCRdb holds only in-frame clones, not every one. This table has around 190,000 clones, around 83% appearing once. Comments on this clone: Its cognate antigen is unknown.

V lost 7 bases to trimming and J lost 5 bases; unmatched junction nucleotides: 12. CDR1 and CDR2 (germline): MNHEY, SVGAGI. There are 15 residues in the CDR3. This clonotype was obtained from a middle-aged woman in good health and CMV-seronegative. The gene calls are TRBV6-5 and TRBJ1-1; 8 nucleotides align to TRBD1. The sequenced sample was PBMCs. The CDR3 DNA sequence: TGTGCCAGCACCCAAATTTACAGGGGGAAAACTGAAGCTTTCTTT. This encodes CASTQIYRGKTEAFF.